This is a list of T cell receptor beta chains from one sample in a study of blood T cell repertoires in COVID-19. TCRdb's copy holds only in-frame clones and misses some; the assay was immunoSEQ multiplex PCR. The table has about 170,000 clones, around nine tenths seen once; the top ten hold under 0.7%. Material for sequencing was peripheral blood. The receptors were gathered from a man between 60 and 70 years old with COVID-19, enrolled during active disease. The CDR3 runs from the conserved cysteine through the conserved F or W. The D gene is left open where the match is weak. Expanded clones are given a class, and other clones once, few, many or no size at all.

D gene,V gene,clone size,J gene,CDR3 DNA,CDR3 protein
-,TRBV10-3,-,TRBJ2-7,TGTGCCATCAGTGATAGACAGAGCTCCTACGAGCAGTACTTC,CAISDRQSSYEQYF
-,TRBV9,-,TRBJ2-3,TGTGCCAGCAGCGCACAGGGACTAACTAGCACAGATACGCAGTATTTT,CASSAQGLTSTDTQYF
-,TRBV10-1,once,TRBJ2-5,TGCGCCAGCAGTGATATTTCGAAATTCGGGGGCGGGAGACAAGAGACCCAGTACTTC,CASSDISKFGGGRQETQYF
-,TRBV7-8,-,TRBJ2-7,TGTGCCAGCAGCATTCTGACAGGCCCCAGCGAGCAGTACTTC,CASSILTGPSEQYF
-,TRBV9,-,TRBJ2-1,TGTGCCAGCAGCGTTGACACCCTTACGAGCAATGAGCAGTTCTTC,CASSVDTLTSNEQFF
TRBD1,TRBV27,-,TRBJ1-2,TGTGCCAGCAGTTCCCCAGGGGGGCCCGTATATGGCTACACCTTC,CASSSPGGPVYGYTF
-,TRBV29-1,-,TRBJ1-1,TGCAGCGTTGCGGCAGGGCAAGGGAACACTGAAGCTTTCTTT,CSVAAGQGNTEAFF
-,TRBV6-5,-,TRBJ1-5,TGTGCCAGCAGGGTAAGGGGGAATCAGCCCCAGCATTTT,CASRVRGNQPQHF
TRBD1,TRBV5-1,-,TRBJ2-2,TGCGCCAGCAGCCCGGGACAGGGGGCAACCGGGGAGCTGTTTTTT,CASSPGQGATGELFF
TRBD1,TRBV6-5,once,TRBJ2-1,TGTGCCGTCCGAGGTGGCGGGACAGGGCACAATGAGCAGTTCTTC,CAVRGGGTGHNEQFF
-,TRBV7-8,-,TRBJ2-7,TGTGCCAGCAGTTCGAACGGGGGTAGCGGCTACGAGCAGTACTTC,CASSSNGGSGYEQYF
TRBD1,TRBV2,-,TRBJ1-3,TGTGCCAGCAGGGGACAGGGGCACACCATATATTTT,CASRGQGHTIYF
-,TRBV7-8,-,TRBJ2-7,TGTGCCAGCAGCTTAACTTCTGCAGAGGCCTACGAGCAGTACTTC,CASSLTSAEAYEQYF
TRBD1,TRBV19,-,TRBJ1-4,TGTGCCAGTACCTTCGACAGGGGGGGAACTAATGAAAAACTGTTTTTT,CASTFDRGGTNEKLFF
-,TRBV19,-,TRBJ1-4,TGTGCCAGTAGTACCCACGTGGTCCGGGGGGATGAAAAACTGTTTTTT,CASSTHVVRGDEKLFF
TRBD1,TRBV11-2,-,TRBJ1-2,TGTGCCAGCAGCCAGGGACAGGCTAACTATGGCTACACCTTC,CASSQGQANYGYTF
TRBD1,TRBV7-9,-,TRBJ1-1,TGTGCCAGCAGCCCGGACAGGGCGAACACTGAAGCTTTCTTT,CASSPDRANTEAFF
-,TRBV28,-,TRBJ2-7,TGTGCCAGCAGTTCTTACAGCATGGATTCCTACGAGCAGTACTTC,CASSSYSMDSYEQYF
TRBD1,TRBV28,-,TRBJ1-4,TGTGCCAGCAGTCCCCGGACAGGGGGCCTCAATGAAAAACTGTTTTTT,CASSPRTGGLNEKLFF
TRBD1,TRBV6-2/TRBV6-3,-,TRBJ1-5,TGTGCCAGCAGTTACCTCACCGGACAGGGTAATGTTCAGCCCCAGCATTTT,CASSYLTGQGNVQPQHF
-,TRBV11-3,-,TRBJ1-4,TGTGCCAGCAGCCCCGGGTATCTGGGGGGGCGCACTACAACTAATGAAAAACTGTTTTTT,CASSPGYLGGRTTTNEKLFF
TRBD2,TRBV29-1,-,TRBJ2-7,TGCAGCGCATCCAAAGCGGGGGGCTCCGAGCAGTACTTC,CSASKAGGSEQYF
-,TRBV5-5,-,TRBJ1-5,TGTGCCAGCAGCTTGGGGCAGGGCAAGGATCAGCCCCAGCATTTT,CASSLGQGKDQPQHF
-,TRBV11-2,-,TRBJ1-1,TGTGCCAGCAGTTACGTCTATCGGGGGGCCGTTGAAGCTTTCTTT,CASSYVYRGAVEAFF
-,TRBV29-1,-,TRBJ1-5,TGCAGCGTTCTGGGATCTACAGGGACGGGTCAGCCCCAGCATTTT,CSVLGSTGTGQPQHF
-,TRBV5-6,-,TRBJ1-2,TGTGCCAGCAGCTTGGGCCGGTCCGGGGGCTACACCTTC,CASSLGRSGGYTF
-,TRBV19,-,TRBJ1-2,TGTGCCAGTAGTATAGCCCAGGCTAACTATGGCTACACCTTC,CASSIAQANYGYTF
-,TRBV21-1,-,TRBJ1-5,TGTGCCAGCAGCAAAGTGGCAGGGCATCAGCCCCAGCATTTT,CASSKVAGHQPQHF
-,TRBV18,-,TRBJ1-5,TGTGCCAGCTCACAACAGGGAGACAATCAGCCCCAGCATTTT,CASSQQGDNQPQHF
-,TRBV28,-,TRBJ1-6,TGTGCCGGATGTGGTGGGAGTTCACCCCTCCACTTT,CAGCGGSSPLHF
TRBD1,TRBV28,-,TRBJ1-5,TGTGCCAGCACCTCGTTAGGATCTGGGGCAGGGGGTCAGCCCCAGCATTTT,CASTSLGSGAGGQPQHF
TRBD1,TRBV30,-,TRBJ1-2,TGTGCCTGGAGTGCGACAGGGTACAGTTACTATGGCTACACCTTC,CAWSATGYSYYGYTF
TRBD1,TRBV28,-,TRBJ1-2,TGTGCCAGCAGTTTATCAAGGGGGCAAAGTGGCTACACCTTC,CASSLSRGQSGYTF
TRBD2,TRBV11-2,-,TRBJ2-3,TGTGCCAGCAGCTCGGGACTAGCGGGGGGCACAGATACGCAGTATTTT,CASSSGLAGGTDTQYF
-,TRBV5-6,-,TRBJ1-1,TGTGCCAGCAGCTACCGGGGAGCTATGAACACTGAAGCTTTCTTT,CASSYRGAMNTEAFF
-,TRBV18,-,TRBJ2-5,TGTGCCAGCTCACCCACCGGCGGCTACCAAGAGACCCAGTACTTC,CASSPTGGYQETQYF
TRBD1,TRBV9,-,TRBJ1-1,TGTGCCAGCAGCGTAGCACAGGGGGGGACAAACACTGAAGCTTTCTTT,CASSVAQGGTNTEAFF
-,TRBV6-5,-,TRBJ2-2,TGTGCCAGCGCGGGACCAAACACCGGGGAGCTGTTTTTT,CASAGPNTGELFF
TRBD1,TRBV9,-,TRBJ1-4,TGTGCCAGCAGCGTAGAACAGGGGGAAACTAATGAAAAACTGTTTTTT,CASSVEQGETNEKLFF
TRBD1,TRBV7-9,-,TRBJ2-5,TGTGCCAGCAGCAGGACAGGGTTGGAGACCCAGTACTTC,CASSRTGLETQYF
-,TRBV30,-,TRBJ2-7,TGTGCCTGGAGCCGGGGGTTATCCTACGAGCAGTACTTC,CAWSRGLSYEQYF
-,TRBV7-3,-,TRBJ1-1,TGTGCCAGCAGCCCTGGGGGGGTCGGACTGAACACTGAAGCTTTCTTT,CASSPGGVGLNTEAFF
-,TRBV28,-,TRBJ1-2,TGTGCCAGCAGTACCCAGGGGTCACTTGGCTACACCTTC,CASSTQGSLGYTF
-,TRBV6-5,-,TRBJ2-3,TGTGCCAGCAGTCCCCGCAGAAATACGCAGTATTTT,CASSPRRNTQYF
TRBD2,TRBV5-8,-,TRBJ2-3,TGTGCCAGCAGCTTTAACTTAGCGGGAGAGACAGATACGCAGTATTTT,CASSFNLAGETDTQYF
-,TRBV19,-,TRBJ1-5,TGTGCCAGTAGTGGGGTAGACAGTAGCAATCAGCCCCAGCATTTT,CASSGVDSSNQPQHF
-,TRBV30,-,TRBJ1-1,TGTGCCTGGAGTGAACTCAGGGTGAAGAACACTGAAGCTTTCTTT,CAWSELRVKNTEAFF
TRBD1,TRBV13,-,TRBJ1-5,TGTGCCAGCAGCTTCCCAACTCCTCAGGGGGCTGACAGCAATCAGCCCCAGCATTTT,CASSFPTPQGADSNQPQHF
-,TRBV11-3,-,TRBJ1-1,TGTGCCAGCAGCTTAGACGGGGGGCTTGCTTTCTTT,CASSLDGGLAFF
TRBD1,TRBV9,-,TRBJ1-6,TGTGCCAGCAGCAGACAAGGACAGGGACTTAATTCACCCCTCCACTTT,CASSRQGQGLNSPLHF
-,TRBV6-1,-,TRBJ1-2,TGTGCCAGCAGTGAAGCGCTTCTGACTGCTGATGGCTACACCTTC,CASSEALLTADGYTF